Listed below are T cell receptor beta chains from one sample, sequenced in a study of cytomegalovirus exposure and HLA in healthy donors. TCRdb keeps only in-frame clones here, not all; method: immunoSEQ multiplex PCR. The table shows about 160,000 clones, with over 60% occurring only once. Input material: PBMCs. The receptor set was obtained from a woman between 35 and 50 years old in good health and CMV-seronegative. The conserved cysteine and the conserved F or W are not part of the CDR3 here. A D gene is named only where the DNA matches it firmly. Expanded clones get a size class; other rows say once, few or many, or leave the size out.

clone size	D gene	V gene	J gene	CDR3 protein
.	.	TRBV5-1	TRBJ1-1	ASSTEVGGTEAF
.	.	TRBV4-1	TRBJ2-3	ASSPFTSGADTQY
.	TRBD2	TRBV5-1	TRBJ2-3	ASSLSGGGRGDTQY
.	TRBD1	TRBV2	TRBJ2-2	ASSAGQGASGELL
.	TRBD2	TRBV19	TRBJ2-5	ASSSRLAGLETQY
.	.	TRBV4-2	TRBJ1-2	ASSQDFGRAHLYGYT
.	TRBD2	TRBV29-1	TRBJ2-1	SVARTSGGASEQF
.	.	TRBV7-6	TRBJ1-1	ASSQGGSTEAF
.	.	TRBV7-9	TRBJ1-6	SSSLGLGGNSPLH
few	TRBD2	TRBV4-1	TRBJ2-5	ASSREGLETQY
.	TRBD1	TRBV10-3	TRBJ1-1	AISPDRDDTEAF
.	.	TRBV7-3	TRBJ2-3	ASSLLSASETSTDTQY
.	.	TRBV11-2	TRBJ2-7	ASSQTGTYEQY
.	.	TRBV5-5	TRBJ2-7	ASSLGDSSYEQY
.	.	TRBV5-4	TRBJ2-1	ASSLKGGGPYNEQF
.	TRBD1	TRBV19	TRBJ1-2	ASSREGAGGYGYT
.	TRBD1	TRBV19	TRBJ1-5	ASRPSGGQPQH
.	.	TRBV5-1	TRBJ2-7	ASSFGDSYEQY
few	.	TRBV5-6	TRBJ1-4	ASSARWGRLEKLF
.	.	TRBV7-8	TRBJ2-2	ASSFYVTANTGELF
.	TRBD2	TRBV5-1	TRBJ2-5	ASSPYSSGVMETQY
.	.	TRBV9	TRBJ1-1	ASSTILQGNTEAF